This section outlines one T cell receptor (beta chain) sequence together with its context. This entry comes from a study of control samples from healthy donors and cancer patients. Trimming stripped 7 bases from V and 0 bases from J, with 12 bases between. The CDR3 is 15 residues long. CDR1 and CDR2 from the germline V gene are SNHLY and FYNNEI. The assay was immunoSEQ multiplex PCR, and TCRdb's table has in-frame clones only and misses some. The repertoire table contains approximately 190,000 clones. Sequenced sample: blood. The TCR originated in a woman aged 25 to 39 in good health. The chain employs TRBV2 and TRBJ1-4, with no clear D. The CDR3 loop reads CASNQNSATNEKLFF. CDR3 bases: TGTGCCAGCAATCAGAACAGCGCAACTAATGAAAAACTGTTTTTT.